Below are 14 T cell receptor beta chains sequenced from a single sample in a study of blood T cell repertoires in COVID-19. The table came from immunoSEQ multiplex PCR; TCRdb's copy has only in-frame clones and leaves some out. The sample holds around 300,000 clones, around 92% seen once. Sequencing was done on a sample of PBMCs or T cells enriched from blood (not recorded which). These receptors were obtained from a woman aged 55 to 70 who had recovered from COVID-19.

The genes are TRBV7-9 and TRBJ1-5; no definite D call. The CDR3 extends over 16 amino acids. Trimming pared 1 base from V and 0 bases from J, leaving 10 bases between. Germline V gene lookup returns CDR1 SEHNR and CDR2 FQNEAQ (reference sequence). CDR3 in amino acids: CASSLGPIASNQPQHF. As DNA, the CDR3 is TGTGCCAGCAGCTTAGGGCCCATAGCTAGCAATCAGCCCCAGCATTTT.

This rearrangement joins TRBV28 to TRBJ2-5; tentative D call: TRBD1 (6 bases). This CDR3 has 15 residues. Germline V gene data show CDR1 as MDHEN and CDR2 as SYDVKM. V dropped 6 bases and J dropped 0 bases, with 14 bases sitting between them. The CDR3 DNA reads as TGTGCCAGCAGCCGACAGGAGATATACCAAGAGACCCAGTACTTC. This translates into CASSRQEIYQETQYF.

The gene calls are TRBV7-2 and TRBJ1-6; D uncertain. The V end lost 3 bases, the J end lost 8 bases, and 8 bases lay between the germline ends. Germline V gene data show CDR1 as SGHTA and CDR2 as FQGNSA. This CDR3 has 13 amino acids. CDR3 amino acids: CASSFGLDSPLHF. The CDR3 DNA follows: TGTGCCAGCAGCTTTGGTTTAGATTCACCCCTCCACTTT.

The CDR3 DNA is TGTGCCAGCAGCCTATCGGCCCCGGACAGCGGTTACCAGCCCCAGCATTTT. Its translation: CASSLSAPDSGYQPQHF. The genes are TRBV7-6 and TRBJ1-5, with a tentative D call TRBD1 (6 bases). Germline lookup yields CDR1 SGHVS and CDR2 FNYEAQ. Trimming shortened V by 5 bases and J by 7 bases, and 24 bases separated the two germline ends. The CDR3 totals 17 residues.

The chain uses TRBV5-3 and TRBJ1-4, with D maybe TRBD1 (5 bases). TRBV5-3 has ORF status, its function being uncertain. This CDR3 is 15 amino acids long. V was clipped by 3 bases and J by 0 bases, with 9 bases between them. CDR3 coding DNA: TGTGCCAGAAGCTCGACAGCCGCAACTAATGAAAAACTGTTTTTT. It specifies CARSSTAATNEKLFF.

This rearrangement joins TRBV18 to TRBJ2-2, with TRBD1 matching over 8 bases. The CDR3 is 15 amino acids. CDR1 and CDR2 (germline): KGHSH, LQKENI. The V segment lost 3 bases and the J segment 0 bases; nucleotides outside the gene matches: 0. CDR3 in amino acids: CASSPGQANTGELFF. The CDR3 bases are TGTGCCAGCTCACCGGGACAGGCGAACACCGGGGAGCTGTTTTTT.

V is TRBV6-5 and J is TRBJ2-7; TRBD2 agrees at 8 bases. The germline V gene has CDR1 MNHEY and CDR2 SVGAGI. There are 13 residues in the CDR3. V was pared by 6 bases and J by 2 bases, with 3 bases of the junction left unmatched. CDR3 region: CASRTGLAYEQYF. The CDR3 DNA is TGTGCCAGCAGGACGGGACTAGCCTACGAGCAGTACTTC.

J is TRBJ1-4 and V is TRBV27; 8 bases agree with TRBD1. The trim removed 6 bases at V and 6 bases at J, leaving 6 bases unmatched. CDR3 length equals 14 residues. In germline, CDR1 is MNHEY, CDR2 SMNVEV (reference sequence). The CDR3 loop is CASRVQGAHEKLFF. CDR3 in DNA: TGTGCCAGCAGAGTGCAGGGGGCACATGAAAAACTGTTTTTT. The full variable domain, its missing parts supplied by reference TRBV27 and TRBJ1-4, is EAQVTQNPRYLITVTGKKLTVTCSQNMNHEYMSWYRQDPGLGLRQIYYSMNVEVTDKGDVPEGYKVSRKEKRNFPLILESPSPNQTSLYFCASRVQGAHEKLFFGSGTQLSVL.

This chain links TRBV9 with TRBJ2-5; TRBD2 matches 12 bases. The trim removed 0 bases at V and 5 bases at J, leaving 8 bases unmatched. The CDR3 extends over 17 amino acids. Germline V gene data show CDR1 as SGDLS and CDR2 as YYNGEE. The CDR3 nucleotides read TGTGCCAGCAGCGTAGGCGCTAGCGGGGGGGGCAGGGAGACCCAGTACTTC. Its protein is CASSVGASGGGRETQYF.

The V and J genes are TRBV11-2 and TRBJ2-1, with TRBD2 matching over 8 bases. The germline V gene encodes CDR1 SGHAT and CDR2 FQNNGV. The CDR3 loop spans 19 amino acids. Trimming took 2 bases from V and 7 from J; bases not matched to a gene: 19. The CDR3 DNA follows: TGTGCCAGCAGCTTAAGGGTCAGCAGCGGGGGCCGAATGGGGAATGAGCAGTTCTTC. Translated, it gives CASSLRVSSGGRMGNEQFF.

This chain connects TRBV30 to TRBJ2-7; 8 nucleotides line up with TRBD1. Unmatched junction bases numbered 8, after V lost 2 bases and J lost 2 bases. Germline V CDR1 and CDR2: GTSNPN, SVGIG (reference sequence). This CDR3 has 15 amino acids. The chain's CDR3 is CAWSTGTGGAYEQYF. The CDR3 DNA follows: TGTGCCTGGAGTACAGGGACAGGAGGGGCCTACGAGCAGTACTTC.

V gene TRBV24-1 combines with J gene TRBJ1-5, with D hard to call. V lost 2 bases and J 0 bases, leaving 10 bases between the germline ends. Germline CDR1 KGHDR, CDR2 SFDVKD. The CDR3 covers 16 residues. In DNA form, the CDR3 reads TGTGCCACCAGTGATTCCTTTCGGGGTAGCAATCAGCCCCAGCATTTT. Translating gives CATSDSFRGSNQPQHF.

This clone appeared once. The chain has TRBV28 and TRBJ1-2, with 7 nucleotides matching TRBD1. J gave up 2 bases and V 5 bases, and 5 bases lay outside the gene matches. CDR3 length equals 14 residues. Germline CDR1 reads MDHEN; CDR2 reads SYDVKM. The CDR3 reads CASSRQGSNYGYTF. CDR3 nucleotide sequence: TGTGCCAGCAGTAGACAGGGATCAAACTATGGCTACACCTTC.

The J gene is TRBJ2-7, the V gene TRBV27; D is undetermined. The CDR3 extends over 13 amino acids. Germline CDR1 and CDR2: MNHEY and SMNVEV (reference sequence). The V gene lost 6 bases and the J gene lost 1 base, with 10 bases spanning the gap. The CDR3 nucleotides read TGTGCCAGCAGGGCCTGGCAATCCTACGAGCAGTACTTC. It codes for CASRAWQSYEQYF.